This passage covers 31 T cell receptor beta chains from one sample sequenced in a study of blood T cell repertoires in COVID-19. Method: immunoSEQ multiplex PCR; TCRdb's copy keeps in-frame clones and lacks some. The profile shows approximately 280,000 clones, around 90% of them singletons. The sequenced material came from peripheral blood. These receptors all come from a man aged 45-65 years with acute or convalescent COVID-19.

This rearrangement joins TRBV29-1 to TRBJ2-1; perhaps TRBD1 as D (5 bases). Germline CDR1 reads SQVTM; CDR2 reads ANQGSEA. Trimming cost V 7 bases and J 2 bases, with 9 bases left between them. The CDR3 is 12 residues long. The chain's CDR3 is CSARVPYNEQFF. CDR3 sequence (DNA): TGCAGCGCCAGGGTTCCCTACAATGAGCAGTTCTTC.

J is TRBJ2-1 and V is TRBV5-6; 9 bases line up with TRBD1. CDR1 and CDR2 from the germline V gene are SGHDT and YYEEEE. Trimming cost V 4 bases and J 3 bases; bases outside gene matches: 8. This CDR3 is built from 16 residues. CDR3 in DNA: TGTGCCAGCAGCCTAATCGGACAGGGGAACTACAATGAGCAGTTCTTC. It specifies CASSLIGQGNYNEQFF.

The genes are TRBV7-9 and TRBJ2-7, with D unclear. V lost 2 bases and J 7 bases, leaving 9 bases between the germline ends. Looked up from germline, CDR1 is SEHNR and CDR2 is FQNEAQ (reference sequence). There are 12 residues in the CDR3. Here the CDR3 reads CASSLIGLEQYF. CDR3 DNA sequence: TGTGCCAGCAGCTTAATCGGTCTTGAGCAGTACTTC.

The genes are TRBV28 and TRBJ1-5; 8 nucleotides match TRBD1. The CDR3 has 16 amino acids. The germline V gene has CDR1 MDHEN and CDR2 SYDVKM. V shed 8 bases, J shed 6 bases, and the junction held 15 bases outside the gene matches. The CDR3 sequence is CASPPPGGSLGQPQHF. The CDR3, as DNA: TGTGCCAGCCCGCCGCCAGGGGGCTCTTTAGGTCAGCCCCAGCATTTT.

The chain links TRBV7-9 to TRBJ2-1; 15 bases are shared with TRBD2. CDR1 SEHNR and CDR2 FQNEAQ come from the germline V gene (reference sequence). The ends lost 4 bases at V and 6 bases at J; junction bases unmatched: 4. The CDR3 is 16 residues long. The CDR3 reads CASSSPGLAGGNEQFF. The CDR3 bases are TGTGCCAGCAGCTCCCCGGGACTAGCGGGGGGCAATGAGCAGTTCTTC.

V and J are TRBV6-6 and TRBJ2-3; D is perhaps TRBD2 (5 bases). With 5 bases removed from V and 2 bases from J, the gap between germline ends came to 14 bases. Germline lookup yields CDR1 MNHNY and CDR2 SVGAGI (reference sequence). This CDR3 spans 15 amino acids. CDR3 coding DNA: TGTGCCAGCAGTGGATGGGGTCGGGACACAGATACGCAGTATTTT. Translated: CASSGWGRDTDTQYF.

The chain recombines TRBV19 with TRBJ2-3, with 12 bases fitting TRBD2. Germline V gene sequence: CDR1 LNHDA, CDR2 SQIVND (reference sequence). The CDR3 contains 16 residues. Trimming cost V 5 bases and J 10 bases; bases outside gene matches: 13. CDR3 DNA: TGTGCCAGTAGTTTTGGCGCTAGCGGGGGGGCTTATTCGCAGTATTTT. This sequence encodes CASSFGASGGAYSQYF.

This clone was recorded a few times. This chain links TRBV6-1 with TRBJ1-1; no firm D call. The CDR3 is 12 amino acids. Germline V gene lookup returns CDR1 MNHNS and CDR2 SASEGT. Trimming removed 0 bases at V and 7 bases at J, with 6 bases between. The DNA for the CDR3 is TGTGCCAGCAGTGAAGCTAGCTATGAAGCTTTCTTT. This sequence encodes CASSEASYEAFF.

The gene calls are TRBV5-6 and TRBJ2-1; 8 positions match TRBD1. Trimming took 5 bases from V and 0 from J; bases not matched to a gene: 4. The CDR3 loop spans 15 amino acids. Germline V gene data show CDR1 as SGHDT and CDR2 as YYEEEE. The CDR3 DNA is TGTGCCAGCAGATGGGACAGGAGCTCCTACAATGAGCAGTTCTTC. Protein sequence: CASRWDRSSYNEQFF.

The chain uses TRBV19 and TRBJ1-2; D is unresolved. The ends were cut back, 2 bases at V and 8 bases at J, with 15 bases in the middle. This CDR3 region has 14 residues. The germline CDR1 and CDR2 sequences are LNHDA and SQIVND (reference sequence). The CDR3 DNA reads TGTGCCAGTAGTATAAGGCCGTCCAGCGAAGGCTACACCTTC. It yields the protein CASSIRPSSEGYTF.

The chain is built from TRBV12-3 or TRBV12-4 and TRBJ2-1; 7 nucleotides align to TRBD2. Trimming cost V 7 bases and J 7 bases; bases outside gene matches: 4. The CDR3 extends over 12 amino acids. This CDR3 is CASTRAGNEQFF. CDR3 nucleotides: TGTGCCAGCACCCGAGCGGGGAATGAGCAGTTCTTC.

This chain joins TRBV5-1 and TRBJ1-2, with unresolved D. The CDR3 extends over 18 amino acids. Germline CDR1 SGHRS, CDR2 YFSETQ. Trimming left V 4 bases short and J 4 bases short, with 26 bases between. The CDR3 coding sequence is TGCGCCAGCAGCGCCCCAAGTGGAGTCGAGGGAGACTTCTATGGCTACACCTTC. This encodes CASSAPSGVEGDFYGYTF.

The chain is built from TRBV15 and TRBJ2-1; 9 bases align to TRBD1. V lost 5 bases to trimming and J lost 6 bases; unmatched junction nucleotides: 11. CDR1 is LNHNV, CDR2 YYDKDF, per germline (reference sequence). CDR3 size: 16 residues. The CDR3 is CATSVEGTGTSNEQFF. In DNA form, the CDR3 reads TGTGCCACCAGCGTCGAGGGGACAGGGACCTCCAATGAGCAGTTCTTC. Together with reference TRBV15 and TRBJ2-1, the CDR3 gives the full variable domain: DAMVIQNPRYQVTQFGKPVTLSCSQTLNHNVMYWYQQKSSQAPKLLFHYYDKDFNNEADTPDNFQSRRPNTSFCFLDIRSPGLGDTAMYLCATSVEGTGTSNEQFFGPGTRLTVL.

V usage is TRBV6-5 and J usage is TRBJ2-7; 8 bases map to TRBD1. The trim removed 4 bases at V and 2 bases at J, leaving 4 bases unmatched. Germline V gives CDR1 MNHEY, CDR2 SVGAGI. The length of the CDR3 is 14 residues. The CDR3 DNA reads TGTGCCAGCAGTTCCGGACAGGGTACCTACGAGCAGTACTTC. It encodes CASSSGQGTYEQYF.

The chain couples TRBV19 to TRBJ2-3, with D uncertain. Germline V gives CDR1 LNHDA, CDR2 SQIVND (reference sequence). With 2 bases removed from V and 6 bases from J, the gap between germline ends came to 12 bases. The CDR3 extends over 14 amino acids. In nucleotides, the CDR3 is TGTGCCAGTAGTATAAGTCGATCGCGGGATACGCAGTATTTT. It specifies CASSISRSRDTQYF.

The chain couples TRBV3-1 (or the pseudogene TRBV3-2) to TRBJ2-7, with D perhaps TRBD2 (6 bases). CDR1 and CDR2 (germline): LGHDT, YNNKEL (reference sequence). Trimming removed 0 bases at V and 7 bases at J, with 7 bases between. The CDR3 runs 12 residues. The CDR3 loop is CASSQDGREQYF. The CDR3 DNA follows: TGTGCCAGCAGCCAAGATGGGAGGGAGCAGTACTTC.

CDR3 loop: CASSLGLPPGELFF. CDR3 nucleotides: TGTGCCAGCAGCTTAGGACTTCCCCCAGGGGAGCTGTTTTTT. The chain couples TRBV7-8 to TRBJ2-2, with no clear D. The CDR3 is made up of 14 amino acids. Germline V CDR1 and CDR2: SGHVS, FQNEAQ. The germline V and J ends were trimmed by 1 base and 8 bases, with 11 bases remaining between them. The variable domain in full, with the rest retrieved from reference TRBV7-8 and TRBJ2-2, is GAGVSQSPRYKVAKRGQDVALRCDPISGHVSLFWYQQALGQGPEFLTYFQNEAQLDKSGLPSDRFFAERPEGSVSTLKIQRTQQEDSAVYLCASSLGLPPGELFFGEGSRLTVL.

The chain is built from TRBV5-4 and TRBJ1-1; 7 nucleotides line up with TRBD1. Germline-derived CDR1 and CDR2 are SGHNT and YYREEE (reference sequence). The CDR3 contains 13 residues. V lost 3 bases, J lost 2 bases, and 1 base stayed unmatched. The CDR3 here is CASSWDRNTEAFF. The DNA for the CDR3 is TGTGCCAGCAGCTGGGACAGAAACACTGAAGCTTTCTTT.

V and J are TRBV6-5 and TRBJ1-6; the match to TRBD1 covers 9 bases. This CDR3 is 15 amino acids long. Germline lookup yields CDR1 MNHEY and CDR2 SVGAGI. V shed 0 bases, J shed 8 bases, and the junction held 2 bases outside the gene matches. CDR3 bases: TGTGCCAGCAGTTACTCCAGACAGGGGGATTCACCCCTCCACTTT. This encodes CASSYSRQGDSPLHF.

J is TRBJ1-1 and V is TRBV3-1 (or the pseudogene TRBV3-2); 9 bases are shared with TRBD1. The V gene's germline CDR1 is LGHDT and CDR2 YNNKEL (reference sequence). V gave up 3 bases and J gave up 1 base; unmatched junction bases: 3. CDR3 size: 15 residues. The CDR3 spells CASSHGDRANTEAFF. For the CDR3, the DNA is TGTGCCAGCAGCCACGGGGACAGGGCGAACACTGAAGCTTTCTTT.

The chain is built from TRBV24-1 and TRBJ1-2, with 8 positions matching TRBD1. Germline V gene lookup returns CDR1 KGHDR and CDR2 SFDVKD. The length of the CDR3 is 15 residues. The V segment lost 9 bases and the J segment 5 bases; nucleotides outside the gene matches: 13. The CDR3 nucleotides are TGTGCCACCCCTGGGGTCCAGGGGGCCCTTTATGGCTACACCTTC. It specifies CATPGVQGALYGYTF.

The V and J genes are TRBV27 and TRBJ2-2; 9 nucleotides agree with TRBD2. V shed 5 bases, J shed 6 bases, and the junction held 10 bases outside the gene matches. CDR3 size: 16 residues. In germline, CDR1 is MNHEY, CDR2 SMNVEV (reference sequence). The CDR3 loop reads CASSLLEAGGSGELFF. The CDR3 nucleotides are TGTGCCAGCAGTCTGTTAGAAGCGGGGGGTTCCGGGGAGCTGTTTTTT.

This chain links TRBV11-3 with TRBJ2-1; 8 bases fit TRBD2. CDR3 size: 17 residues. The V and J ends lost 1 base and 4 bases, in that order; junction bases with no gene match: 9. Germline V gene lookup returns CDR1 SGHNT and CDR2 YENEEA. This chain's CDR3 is CASSLGGRSGVYNEQFF. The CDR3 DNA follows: TGTGCCAGCAGCTTAGGGGGGCGTAGCGGGGTTTACAATGAGCAGTTCTTC.

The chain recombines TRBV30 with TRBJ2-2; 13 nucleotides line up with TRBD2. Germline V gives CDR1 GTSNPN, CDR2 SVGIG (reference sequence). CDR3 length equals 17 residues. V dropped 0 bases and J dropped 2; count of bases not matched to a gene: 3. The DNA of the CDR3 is TGTGCCTGGAGTGTACGACTAGCGGGGGGTAACACCGGGGAGCTGTTTTTT. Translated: CAWSVRLAGGNTGELFF.

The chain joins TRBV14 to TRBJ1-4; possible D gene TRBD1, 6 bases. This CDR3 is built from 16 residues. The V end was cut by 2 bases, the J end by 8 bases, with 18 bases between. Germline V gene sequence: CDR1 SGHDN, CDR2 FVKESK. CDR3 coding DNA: TGTGCCAGCAGCCAAAACCGGGACACCCATTCGGAAAAACTGTTTTTT. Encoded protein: CASSQNRDTHSEKLFF.

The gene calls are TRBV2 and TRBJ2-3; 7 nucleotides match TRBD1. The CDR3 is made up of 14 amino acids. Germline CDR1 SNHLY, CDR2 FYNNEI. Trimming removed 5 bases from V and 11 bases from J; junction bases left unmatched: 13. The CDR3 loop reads CASSLQGRLTLQYF. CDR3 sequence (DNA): TGTGCCAGCAGTTTACAGGGGCGGTTAACCCTGCAGTATTTT. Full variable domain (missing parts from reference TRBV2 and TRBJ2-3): EPEVTQTPSHQVTQMGQEVILRCVPISNHLYFYWYRQILGQKVEFLVSFYNNEISEKSEIFDDQFSVERPDGSNFTLKIRSTKLEDSAMYFCASSLQGRLTLQYFGPGTRLTVL.

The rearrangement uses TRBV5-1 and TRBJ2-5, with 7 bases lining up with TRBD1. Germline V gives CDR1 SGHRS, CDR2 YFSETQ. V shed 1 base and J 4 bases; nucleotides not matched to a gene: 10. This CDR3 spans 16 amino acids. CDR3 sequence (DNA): TGCGCCAGCAGCTTGACAACAGGGGTTCGTGGAGAGACCCAGTACTTC. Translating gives CASSLTTGVRGETQYF.

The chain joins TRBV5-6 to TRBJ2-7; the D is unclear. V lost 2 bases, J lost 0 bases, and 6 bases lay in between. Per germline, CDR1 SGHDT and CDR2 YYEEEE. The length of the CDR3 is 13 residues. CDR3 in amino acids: CASSLPSSYEQYF. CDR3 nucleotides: TGTGCCAGCAGCTTACCGAGCTCCTACGAGCAGTACTTC.

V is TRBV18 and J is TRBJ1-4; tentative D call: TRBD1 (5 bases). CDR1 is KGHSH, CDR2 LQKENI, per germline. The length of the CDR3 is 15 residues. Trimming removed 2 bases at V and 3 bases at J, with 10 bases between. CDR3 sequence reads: CASSPIRDSNEKLFF. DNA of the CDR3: TGTGCCAGCTCACCAATCAGGGACTCTAATGAAAAACTGTTTTTT.

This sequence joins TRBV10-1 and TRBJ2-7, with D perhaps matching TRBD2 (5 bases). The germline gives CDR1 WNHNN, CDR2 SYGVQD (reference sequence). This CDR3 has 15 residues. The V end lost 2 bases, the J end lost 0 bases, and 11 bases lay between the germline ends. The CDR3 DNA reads TGCGCCAGCAGTGAGCCCTCCGACTACTCCTACGAGCAGTACTTC. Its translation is CASSEPSDYSYEQYF.

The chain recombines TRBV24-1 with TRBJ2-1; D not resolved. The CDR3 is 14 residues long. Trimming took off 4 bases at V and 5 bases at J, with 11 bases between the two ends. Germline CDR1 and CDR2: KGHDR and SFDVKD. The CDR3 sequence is CATSDREQDNEQFF. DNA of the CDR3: TGTGCCACCAGTGACCGTGAGCAGGACAATGAGCAGTTCTTC.